The 2 T cell receptor beta chains below all came from one sample that was sequenced in a study of T cell repertoires in cytomegalovirus infection (dated by TCRdb to the late 2010s). TCRdb records Illumina HiSeq 1500 as the sequencer. TCRdb ran its own pipeline on the public reads, namely fastp trimming at Q25 and MiXCR clone calling, and kept in-frame beta chains. Each CDR3 protein gets just one entry, which takes the most common genes and DNA from the rows behind it. In this sample the table shows roughly 240,000 distinct CDR3 sequences, under 8.5% of which occur a single time. The ten largest clones represent about 6% of the sample. Sample: PBMCs. These receptors were collected from a human donor in good health (CMV status not recorded). Some clones in this sample may be carry-over from other donors' samples.

This clonotype was counted many times. This chain uses TRBV14 with TRBJ1-1; D is unclear. CDR3 length: 15 amino acids. CDR1 and CDR2 (germline): SGHDN, FVKESK. Trimming took off 1 base at V and 2 bases at J, with 11 bases between the two ends. The CDR3 here is CASSQVPGSNTEAFF. In DNA form, the CDR3 reads TGTGCCAGCAGCCAAGTGCCGGGGTCCAACACTGAAGCTTTCTTT. Using reference TRBV14 and TRBJ1-1 for the parts outside the CDR3, the full variable domain is EAGVTQFPSHSVIEKGQTVTLRCDPISGHDNLYWYRRVMGKEIKFLLHFVKESKQDESGMPNNRFLAERTGGTYSTLKVQPAELEDSGVYFCASSQVPGSNTEAFFGQGTRLTVV.

The V gene is TRBV20-1, the J gene TRBJ1-1; no clear D. V lost 1 base, J lost 7 bases, and 10 bases lay in between. Germline values: CDR1 DFQATT, CDR2 SNEGSKA (reference sequence). The CDR3 consists of 12 residues. The CDR3, as DNA: TGCAGTGCTAGAGTCATCGGATTTGAAGCTTTCTTT. Its protein product is CSARVIGFEAFF.